This T cell receptor beta chain was captured in a study of cytomegalovirus exposure and HLA in healthy donors. In regard to this clone: Its target is unknown.

Trimming took 5 bases from V and 7 from J, leaving 9 bases between them. Germline-derived CDR1 and CDR2 are MNHEY and SMNVEV (reference sequence). The CDR3 contains 12 residues. PCR amplification relied on 60 Vbeta primers (plus 13 Jbeta primers). Methods used by the authors: As a later analysis found, there were 70 million to 100 million unique TCR beta chains, of which roughly 11 million were shared. Repertoires were generated with immunoSEQ multiplex PCR, while TCRdb's copy carries only in-frame clones and drops some. The V and J calls and clone size are taken from that table; D and trimming were inferred from the DNA. Counted here are a few hundred thousand clones, roughly 80% occurring once; the ten biggest clones make up 2.5% to 3%. Findings and caveats of the study: The authors assumed roughly uniform sequencing depth across donors for presence/absence analyses. Earlier findings revealed that most TCR beta V segments proved productive either about 87% or about 30% of the time. When a later analysis compared HLA-associated TCR beta chains with equally common others, the HLA-associated chains turned out to be more clonally expanded and to have lower generation probabilities.

The gene calls are TRBV27 and TRBJ2-1, with TRBD2 as a possible D gene (5 bases). The sequence was collected from a young man in good health and CMV-seronegative. The sequenced sample was PBMCs. CDR3: CASSTADNEQFF. The CDR3 DNA reads as TGTGCCAGCAGTACAGCGGATAATGAGCAGTTCTTC.